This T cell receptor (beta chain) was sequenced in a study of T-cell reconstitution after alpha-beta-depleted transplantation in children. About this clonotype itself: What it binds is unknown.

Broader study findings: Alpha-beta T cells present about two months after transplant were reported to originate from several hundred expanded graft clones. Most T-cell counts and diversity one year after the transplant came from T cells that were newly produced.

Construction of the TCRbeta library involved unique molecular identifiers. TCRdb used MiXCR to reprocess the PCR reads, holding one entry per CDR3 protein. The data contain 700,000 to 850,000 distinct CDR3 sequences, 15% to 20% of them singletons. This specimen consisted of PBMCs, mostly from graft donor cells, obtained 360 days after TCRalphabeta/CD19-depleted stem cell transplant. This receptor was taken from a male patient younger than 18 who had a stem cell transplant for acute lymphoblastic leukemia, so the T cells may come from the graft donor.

The DNA for the CDR3 is TGTGCCAGCAGCCAGGGGCTTTTGCAACAAGAGACCCAGTACTTC. This sequence encodes CASSQGLLQQETQYF. The rearrangement joins TRBV4-2 to TRBJ2-5; D possibly corresponds to TRBD1 (5 bases). The V and J ends lost 3 bases and 2 bases respectively, with 13 bases between them. The germline V gene has CDR1 LGHNA and CDR2 YNFKEQ. The CDR3 totals 15 residues.